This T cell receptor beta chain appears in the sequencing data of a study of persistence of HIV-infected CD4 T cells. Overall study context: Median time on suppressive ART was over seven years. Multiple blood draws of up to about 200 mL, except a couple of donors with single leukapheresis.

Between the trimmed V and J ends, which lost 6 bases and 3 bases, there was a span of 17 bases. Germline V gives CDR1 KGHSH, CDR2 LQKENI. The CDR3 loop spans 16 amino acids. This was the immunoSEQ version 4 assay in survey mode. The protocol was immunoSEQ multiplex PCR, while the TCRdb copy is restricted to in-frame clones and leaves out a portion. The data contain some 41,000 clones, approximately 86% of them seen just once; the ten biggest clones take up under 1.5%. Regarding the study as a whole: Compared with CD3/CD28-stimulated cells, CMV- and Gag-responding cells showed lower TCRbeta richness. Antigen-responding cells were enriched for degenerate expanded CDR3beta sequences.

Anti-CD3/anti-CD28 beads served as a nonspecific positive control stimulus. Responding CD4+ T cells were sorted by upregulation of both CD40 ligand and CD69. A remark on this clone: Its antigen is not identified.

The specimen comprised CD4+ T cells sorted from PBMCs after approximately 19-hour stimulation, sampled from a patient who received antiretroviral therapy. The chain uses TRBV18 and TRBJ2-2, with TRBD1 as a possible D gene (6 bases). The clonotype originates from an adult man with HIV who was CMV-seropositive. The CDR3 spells CASSNGQGRYTGELFF. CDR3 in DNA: TGTGCCAGCTCGAACGGGCAGGGGCGATACACCGGGGAGCTGTTTTTT.